The 22 T cell receptor beta chains presented below share a single source sample, sequenced in a study of T cell changes during pregnancy in multiple sclerosis. Measured with immunoSEQ multiplex PCR; TCRdb has only the in-frame clones, and not every one. The data show approximately 40,000 clones, approximately 92% seen once. The specimen was CD4+ T cells from peripheral blood mononuclear cells, collected before pregnancy. The receptors were gathered from a female donor with multiple sclerosis, enrolled in a pregnancy study.

V usage is TRBV2 and J usage is TRBJ1-1; no firm D call. Trimming took off 5 bases at V and 7 bases at J, with 17 bases between the two ends. The CDR3 runs to 14 residues. Germline V CDR1 and CDR2: SNHLY, FYNNEI. CDR3 sequence: CASSPLGPEGEAFF. DNA of the CDR3: TGTGCCAGCAGTCCACTGGGTCCGGAGGGTGAAGCTTTCTTT.

The chain uses TRBV5-1 and TRBJ2-1, with 11 positions matching TRBD2. Trimming at V came to 3 bases and at J to 6 bases, leaving 8 bases not matched to a gene. Germline CDR1 reads SGHRS; CDR2 reads YFSETQ. The CDR3 covers 16 residues. The DNA for the CDR3 is TGCGCCAGCAGCTCGCGGACTAGCGGGCCCCCCAATGAGCAGTTCTTC. Protein product: CASSSRTSGPPNEQFF.

J is TRBJ2-5 and V is TRBV18, with a possible D match to TRBD1 (5 bases). The CDR3 loop spans 15 amino acids. Germline values: CDR1 KGHSH, CDR2 LQKENI. Between the trimmed V and J ends, which lost 1 base and 2 bases, there was a span of 11 bases. The CDR3: CASSPRGHRQETQYF. The DNA of the CDR3 is TGTGCCAGCTCACCACGGGGCCACAGACAAGAGACCCAGTACTTC.

This chain links TRBV19 with TRBJ2-3, with 7 nucleotides matching TRBD1. The ends lost 3 bases at V and 1 base at J; junction bases unmatched: 4. The CDR3 has 15 residues. Germline V lookup: CDR1 LNHDA, CDR2 SQIVND (reference sequence). CDR3 sequence reads: CASSMRQGGTDTQYF. In DNA form, the CDR3 reads TGTGCCAGTAGTATGCGACAGGGAGGCACAGATACGCAGTATTTT.

The chain carries TRBV12-5 and TRBJ2-6, with 8 positions matching TRBD1. The trim removed 11 bases at V and 0 bases at J, leaving 9 bases unmatched. This CDR3 has 16 amino acids. The germline CDR1 and CDR2 sequences are LGHNT and FRNRAP. The CDR3 reads CAGDRGSRSGANVLTF. The DNA for the CDR3 is TGTGCTGGAGACAGGGGCTCACGCTCTGGGGCCAACGTCCTGACTTTC.

The genes are TRBV5-1 and TRBJ2-1; no clear D. There are 15 residues in the CDR3. From germline, CDR1 is SGHRS and CDR2 YFSETQ. V dropped 0 bases and J dropped 4 bases, with 11 bases sitting between them. The CDR3 sequence is CASSLGVVGYNEQFF. CDR3 nucleotide sequence: TGCGCCAGCAGCTTGGGGGTAGTCGGGTACAATGAGCAGTTCTTC.

J is TRBJ2-7 and V is TRBV9; 9 bases fit TRBD1. The CDR3 contains 15 residues. Trimming removed 3 bases from V and 6 bases from J; junction bases left unmatched: 10. The V gene's germline CDR1 is SGDLS and CDR2 YYNGEE. The CDR3 nucleotides are TGTGCCAGCAGCGCCCCCGGGACAGGGTACGGCGAGCAGTACTTC. It codes for CASSAPGTGYGEQYF.

This rearrangement joins TRBV9 to TRBJ2-1, with a weak D call TRBD2 (5 bases). Trimming shortened V by 0 bases and J by 2 bases, and 21 bases separated the two germline ends. The CDR3 is 19 amino acids. CDR1 and CDR2 from the germline V gene are SGDLS and YYNGEE. This chain's CDR3 is CASSVGPPLAGVPYNEQFF. The CDR3 DNA sequence: TGTGCCAGCAGCGTAGGACCCCCGTTGGCGGGCGTGCCCTACAATGAGCAGTTCTTC.

The CDR3 sequence: CAWSVRRGGNQPQHF. The CDR3 coding sequence is TGTGCCTGGAGTGTACGACGCGGGGGCAATCAGCCCCAGCATTTT. This chain joins TRBV30 and TRBJ1-5; no reliable D call. With 0 bases removed from V and 2 bases from J, the gap between germline ends came to 11 bases. CDR1 is GTSNPN, CDR2 SVGIG, per germline (reference sequence). The CDR3 runs to 15 residues.

V is TRBV5-4 and J is TRBJ1-1; D is ambiguous. This CDR3 contains 16 residues. Trimming pared 4 bases from V and 3 bases from J, leaving 19 bases between. Germline CDR1 SGHNT, CDR2 YYREEE (reference sequence). The CDR3, as DNA: TGTGCCAGCAGCCCGGAGGAGGGCCTCATTTACACTGAAGCTTTCTTT. This encodes CASSPEEGLIYTEAFF.

The rearrangement links TRBV28 to TRBJ1-1; D may be TRBD1 (5 bases). The CDR3 spans 13 residues. Germline values: CDR1 MDHEN, CDR2 SYDVKM. V lost 7 bases to trimming and J lost 8 bases, with 17 bases between them. The DNA for the CDR3 is TGTGCCAGCATCCGGGGGGGGGAATGGGAAGCTTTCTTT. This sequence encodes CASIRGGEWEAFF.

V and J are TRBV5-1 and TRBJ1-2; D perhaps matches TRBD1 (5 bases). This CDR3 is built from 14 residues. Trimming took off 5 bases at V and 3 bases at J, with 14 bases between the two ends. Germline CDR1 reads SGHRS; CDR2 reads YFSETQ. The CDR3 bases are TGCGCCAGCAGGGGTCAGGGAGGCGACTATGGCTACACCTTC. Residues: CASRGQGGDYGYTF.

This rearrangement joins TRBV28 to TRBJ1-1, with 7 bases identical to TRBD1. The CDR3 has 14 residues. Looked up from germline, CDR1 is MDHEN and CDR2 is SYDVKM. Trimming took 6 bases from V and 0 from J; bases not matched to a gene: 4. The chain's CDR3 is CASRSGQMNTEAFF. In DNA, the CDR3 is TGTGCCAGCAGATCGGGACAGATGAACACTGAAGCTTTCTTT. Variable domain in full (rest from reference TRBV28 and TRBJ1-1): DVKVTQSSRYLVKRTGEKVFLECVQDMDHENMFWYRQDPGLGLRLIYFSYDVKMKEKGDIPEGYSVSREKKERFSLILESASTNQTSMYLCASRSGQMNTEAFFGQGTRLTVV.

J is TRBJ1-1 and V is TRBV6-5; D ambiguous. The CDR3 consists of 12 residues. The V end lost 6 bases, the J end lost 3 bases, and 8 bases lay between the germline ends. From germline, CDR1 is MNHEY and CDR2 SVGAGI. The CDR3: CASRAGYTEAFF. Written as DNA, the CDR3 is TGTGCCAGCAGAGCAGGATACACTGAAGCTTTCTTT.

The chain recombines TRBV6-5 with TRBJ2-5; 7 bases line up with TRBD1. The J call may be wrong; the DNA end is better matched by TRBJ2-7. The CDR3 is 15 amino acids. The V gene's germline CDR1 is MNHEY and CDR2 SVGAGI. The CDR3 region is CASKRSRDSSYEQYF. CDR3 in DNA: TGTGCCAGCAAGCGGTCCCGGGACAGCTCCTACGAGCAGTACTTC.

This chain joins TRBV19 and TRBJ1-5, with D tentatively TRBD1 (5 bases). The V gene lost 6 bases and the J gene lost 5 bases, with 14 bases spanning the gap. Germline CDR1 and CDR2: LNHDA and SQIVND (reference sequence). The CDR3 is made up of 14 amino acids. This CDR3 reads CASRGEYRDQPQHF. In nucleotides, the CDR3 is TGTGCCAGTAGAGGGGAATATAGGGATCAGCCCCAGCATTTT. The full variable domain, with the rest looked up from reference TRBV19 and TRBJ1-5, is DGGITQSPKYLFRKEGQNVTLSCEQNLNHDAMYWYRQDPGQGLRLIYYSQIVNDFQKGDIAEGYSVSREKKESFPLTVTSAQKNPTAFYLCASRGEYRDQPQHFGDGTRLSIL.

The chain is built from TRBV28 and TRBJ2-7; the D gene is possibly TRBD1 (5 bases). V was cut by 8 bases and J by 1 base, with 9 bases left in between. Germline loops: CDR1 MDHEN, CDR2 SYDVKM. The CDR3 length is 12 residues. The CDR3 sequence is CASVQGSYEQYF. CDR3 DNA sequence: TGTGCCAGCGTTCAGGGTTCCTACGAGCAGTACTTC.

This sequence joins TRBV6-5 and TRBJ2-5, with 7 bases that match TRBD2. The J segment lost 5 bases and the V segment lost 6 bases, leaving 3 bases of the junction unmatched. CDR1 is MNHEY and CDR2 is SVGAGI in the germline V gene. The CDR3 consists of 12 residues. The CDR3 coding sequence is TGTGCCAGCAGGGACGGGGGGGAGACCCAGTACTTC. It encodes CASRDGGETQYF.

The V call is TRBV28, the J call TRBJ2-1; 8 bases fit TRBD2. The germline V gene encodes CDR1 MDHEN and CDR2 SYDVKM. The CDR3 contains 14 residues. The J segment lost 9 bases and the V segment lost 5 bases, leaving 9 bases of the junction unmatched. The CDR3 loop reads CASSRGTRDGEQFF. The DNA of the CDR3 is TGTGCCAGCAGTCGCGGGACTAGGGATGGTGAGCAGTTCTTC.

The chain uses TRBV5-4 and TRBJ1-1; the match to TRBD1 covers 8 bases. The CDR3 is made up of 16 amino acids. The V gene's germline CDR1 is SGHNT and CDR2 YYREEE (reference sequence). V was pared by 4 bases and J by 1 base, with 9 bases of the junction left unmatched. The CDR3 is CASSVRQGRRNTEAFF. The CDR3 DNA is TGTGCCAGCAGCGTTCGACAGGGGAGAAGGAACACTGAAGCTTTCTTT. Together with reference TRBV5-4 and TRBJ1-1, the CDR3 gives the full variable domain: ETGVTQSPTHLIKTRGQQVTLRCSSQSGHNTVSWYQQALGQGPQFIFQYYREEENGRGNFPPRFSGLQFPNYSSELNVNALELDDSALYLCASSVRQGRRNTEAFFGQGTRLTVV.

V and J are TRBV10-3 and TRBJ2-6; D unresolved. CDR1 and CDR2 (germline): ENHRY, SYGVKD. This CDR3 region has 17 residues. V lost 4 bases, J lost 0 bases, and 13 bases lay in between. The CDR3 protein is CAISALTSDSGANVLTF. For the CDR3, the DNA is TGTGCCATCAGTGCCTTGACATCCGACTCTGGGGCCAACGTCCTGACTTTC.

J is TRBJ2-5 and V is TRBV7-2; 7 positions match TRBD2. Germline trimming cut 0 bases from V and 2 bases from J; bases unmatched to any gene: 0. The CDR3 is 14 amino acids. Germline assignment: CDR1 SGHTA and CDR2 FQGNSA. The CDR3 sequence is CASSLAGGQETQYF. The CDR3 DNA follows: TGTGCCAGCAGCTTAGCCGGGGGGCAAGAGACCCAGTACTTC.